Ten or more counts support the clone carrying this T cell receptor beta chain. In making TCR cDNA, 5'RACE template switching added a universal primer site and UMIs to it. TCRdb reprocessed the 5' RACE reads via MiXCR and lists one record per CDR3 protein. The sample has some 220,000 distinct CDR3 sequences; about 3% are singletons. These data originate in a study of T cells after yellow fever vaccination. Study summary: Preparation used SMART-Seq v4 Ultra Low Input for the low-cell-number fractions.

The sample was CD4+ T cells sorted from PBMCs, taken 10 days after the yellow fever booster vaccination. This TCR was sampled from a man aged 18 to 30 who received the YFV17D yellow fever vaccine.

The CDR3 spells CASKVVPLGDTEAFF. The CDR3 nucleotides are TGTGCCAGCAAGGTGGTCCCGCTTGGGGACACTGAAGCTTTCTTT. The J gene is TRBJ1-1, the V gene TRBV27; D is unresolved. Germline values: CDR1 MNHEY, CDR2 SMNVEV (reference sequence). CDR3 length: 15 residues. The V end lost 7 bases, the J end lost 3 bases, and 18 bases lay between the germline ends.